The 27 T cell receptor beta chains below were found in one sample sequenced in a study of T cells after yellow fever vaccination. TCRdb re-analysed the 5' RACE reads in MiXCR, keeping a single row per CDR3 protein. Here the sample spans about 310,000 distinct CDR3 sequences, around 4% being singletons. Source: PBMCs, taken on the day of the yellow fever booster vaccination. These receptors were collected from a man younger than 35 who received the YFV17D yellow fever vaccine.

CDR3: CASSENPGQGYEQYF. CDR3 sequence (DNA): TGTGCCAGCAGTGAAAACCCCGGGCAGGGCTACGAGCAGTACTTC. The gene calls are TRBV25-1 and TRBJ2-7; maybe TRBD1 (5 bases). The CDR3 runs 15 residues. Germline CDR1 is MGHDK and CDR2 is SYGVNS. V was pared by 2 bases and J by 3 bases, with 14 bases between.

The J gene is TRBJ1-5, the V gene TRBV7-3; D not certain. The V gene's germline CDR1 is SGHTA and CDR2 FQGTGA. V was cut by 3 bases and J by 4 bases, with 10 bases left in between. This CDR3 is 14 amino acids long. The CDR3 spells CASSFIRVNQPQHF. The CDR3 nucleotides are TGTGCCAGCAGCTTTATCAGAGTTAATCAGCCCCAGCATTTT.

This clonotype has only a few counts. The J gene is TRBJ2-2, the V gene TRBV28; TRBD2 matches 10 bases. V gave up 6 bases and J gave up 6 bases; unmatched junction bases: 7. CDR1 is MDHEN, CDR2 SYDVKM, per germline. This CDR3 has 15 residues. In DNA, the CDR3 is TGTGCCAGCAGCCCATCAAGCGGGGGGGCCGGGGAGCTGTTTTTT. Translation gives CASSPSSGGAGELFF.

This clonotype occurred many times. This chain connects TRBV4-3 to TRBJ2-1; D remains unclear. CDR1 and CDR2 (germline): LGHNA, YSLEER. This CDR3 is 16 amino acids long. Trimming stripped 1 base from V and 8 bases from J, with 18 bases between. For the CDR3, the DNA is TGCGCCAGCAGCCAAGTAAGGCCCTCGGGCGTGGATGAGCAGTTCTTC. It codes for CASSQVRPSGVDEQFF.

There are many counts of this clonotype. The chain combines TRBV29-1 with TRBJ2-5, with TRBD2 matching over 14 bases. Germline loops: CDR1 SQVTM, CDR2 ANQGSEA. J lost 5 bases, V lost 7 bases, and 6 bases had no gene match. The CDR3 extends over 14 amino acids. The CDR3 here is CSGAGTSGGETQYF. The CDR3 DNA reads TGCAGCGGGGCCGGGACTAGCGGGGGTGAGACCCAGTACTTC.

The CDR3 DNA follows: TGTGCCAGCAGCTTCTTTTTAGCGGGGGGAGACGAGCAGTACTTC. As protein: CASSFFLAGGDEQYF. The chain is built from TRBV7-8 and TRBJ2-7; 10 bases fit TRBD2. This CDR3 region has 15 residues. In germline, CDR1 is SGHVS, CDR2 FQNEAQ. The ends lost 3 bases at V and 5 bases at J; junction bases unmatched: 7.

CDR3 residues: CASSHLAGGPTDTQYF. The CDR3 nucleotides are TGTGCCAGCAGCCATTTAGCGGGGGGACCCACAGATACGCAGTATTTT. The chain uses TRBV7-3 and TRBJ2-3, with 10 bases aligning to TRBD2. CDR1 and CDR2 from the germline V gene are SGHTA and FQGTGA. This CDR3 region has 16 residues. With 5 bases clipped from V and 2 bases from J, the junction kept 7 bases outside the gene matches.

The sample holds many counts of this clonotype. The V call is TRBV11-2, the J call TRBJ1-6, with D hard to call. V was trimmed by 1 base and J by 10 bases, leaving 14 bases between them. This CDR3 region has 15 residues. CDR1 SGHAT and CDR2 FQNNGV come from the germline V gene. CDR3 in amino acids: CASSLGPSGGSPLHF. CDR3 in DNA: TGTGCCAGCAGCTTAGGACCGTCGGGCGGCTCACCCCTCCACTTT.

This clonotype has a count of ten or more. The chain combines TRBV11-2 with TRBJ2-7; perhaps TRBD1 as D (6 bases). Trimming shortened V by 3 bases and J by 1 base, and 7 bases separated the two germline ends. The CDR3 length is 13 residues. The germline CDR1 and CDR2 sequences are SGHAT and FQNNGV. This chain's CDR3 is CASSFGQSYEQYV. CDR3 in DNA: TGTGCCAGCAGCTTCGGACAGTCCTACGAGCAGTACGTC.

This clonotype showed up many times. The chain carries TRBV18 and TRBJ2-7; D perhaps matches TRBD1 (5 bases). The V end was cut by 6 bases, the J end by 0 bases, with 18 bases between. Germline V gives CDR1 KGHSH, CDR2 LQKENI. The CDR3 loop spans 16 amino acids. The CDR3 is CASSPATVPFSYEQYV. CDR3 DNA: TGTGCCAGCTCCCCAGCGACAGTTCCCTTCTCCTACGAGCAGTACGTC.

This clonotype was recorded at least ten times. This chain links TRBV5-5 with TRBJ1-4, with D possibly being TRBD1 (6 bases). The CDR3 consists of 14 residues. Germline V gene data show CDR1 as SGHKS and CDR2 as YYEKEE (reference sequence). V lost 5 bases and J lost 4, with 12 bases in between. The DNA for the CDR3 is TGTGCCAGCAGTTTTCAGGGGCTTAATGAAAAACTGTTTTTT. Its protein product is CASSFQGLNEKLFF.

This clonotype was observed many times. Its ends do not fully match the called genes, so a read error is possible. J is TRBJ1-4 and V is TRBV20-1, with TRBD1 as a possible D gene (6 bases). Germline V gene data show CDR1 as DFQATT and CDR2 as SNEGSKA (reference sequence). The CDR3 loop spans 14 amino acids. The CDR3 region has the DNA TGCAGTGCCGATATAGGGGGAAGGGATGAAAAACTTTTTTTT. Protein product: CSADIGGRDEKLFF.

This clonotype was seen a few times. This chain uses TRBV29-1 with TRBJ1-1; D ambiguous. Trimming left V 4 bases short and J 1 base short, with 4 bases between. The CDR3 totals 11 residues. Germline V CDR1 and CDR2: SQVTM, ANQGSEA. The CDR3 spells CSVGWNTEAFF. The CDR3 DNA sequence: TGCAGCGTTGGCTGGAACACTGAAGCTTTCTTT.

This clonotype was recorded a few times. The chain recombines TRBV7-2 with TRBJ2-1; 10 bases map to TRBD2. Unmatched junction bases numbered 7, after V lost 2 bases and J lost 9 bases. The CDR3 length is 15 residues. CDR1 is SGHTA, CDR2 FQGNSA, per germline. The CDR3 loop is CASSLLPAGGSEQFF. CDR3 in DNA: TGTGCCAGCAGCTTACTTCCAGCGGGGGGGTCTGAGCAGTTCTTC.

The sample holds many counts of this clonotype. The rearrangement joins TRBV7-2 to TRBJ1-4; D uncertain. Germline V lookup: CDR1 SGHTA, CDR2 FQGNSA. The CDR3 has 14 residues. V was clipped by 4 bases and J by 7 bases, with 13 bases between them. CDR3 DNA sequence: TGTGCCAGCAGCTCCCAACTCCAGTTTGAAAAACTGTTTTTT. Its translation is CASSSQLQFEKLFF.

At least ten counts were recorded for this clonotype. The V call is TRBV11-1, the J call TRBJ2-3; D is ambiguous. Germline CDR1 SGHAT, CDR2 FQDESV (reference sequence). Trimming left V 8 bases short and J 6 bases short, with 15 bases between. There are 13 residues in the CDR3. The CDR3 sequence is CASERAYRDTQYF. The CDR3 nucleotides read TGTGCCAGCGAGAGAGCCTATCGCGATACGCAGTATTTT.

In its sample, this clonotype was seen many times. V usage is TRBV6-1 and J usage is TRBJ1-2; D not certain. Deletions cut 4 bases from V and 8 bases from J, with 8 bases between. The CDR3 is 11 residues long. CDR1 is MNHNS and CDR2 is SASEGT in the germline V gene. CDR3 amino acids: CASSVGGGYTF. The CDR3 DNA is TGTGCCAGCAGTGTCGGCGGCGGCTACACCTTC.

In DNA form, the CDR3 reads TGTGCCAGCACTACTAGCGGGGGGCCCGAGACCCAGTACTTC. It yields the protein CASTTSGGPETQYF. The chain is built from TRBV12-3 or TRBV12-4 and TRBJ2-5; 12 nucleotides line up with TRBD2. With V trimmed by 7 bases and J by 5 bases, 5 bases remained unmatched. This CDR3 contains 14 residues.

This clonotype showed up just a few times. J is TRBJ2-3 and V is TRBV5-6; no reliable D call. The CDR3 runs to 13 residues. Germline V gene data show CDR1 as SGHDT and CDR2 as YYEEEE. V was pared by 3 bases and J by 3 bases, with 8 bases between. The CDR3 spells CASSSSRTDTQYF. The CDR3 DNA follows: TGTGCCAGCAGCTCTAGTCGGACAGATACGCAGTATTTT.

This clonotype occurred a few times. The genes are TRBV28 and TRBJ1-2; 7 bases map to TRBD1. Trimming at V came to 5 bases and at J to 1 base, leaving 19 bases not matched to a gene. The CDR3 sequence is 19 residues long. The V gene's germline CDR1 is MDHEN and CDR2 SYDVKM. In DNA, the CDR3 is TGTGCCAGCAGTACCACCCTCTGGGACAGCCAGAAATTTAACTATGGCTACACCTTC. Amino acids: CASSTTLWDSQKFNYGYTF.

This clonotype has ten or more counts. The J gene is TRBJ2-3, the V gene TRBV5-1, with D perhaps being TRBD1 or TRBD2 (5 bases each). The germline V gene has CDR1 SGHRS and CDR2 YFSETQ. CDR3 size: 16 residues. V shed 4 bases and J shed 4 bases, with 19 bases lying between them. Here the CDR3 reads CASSRTGPGAADTQYF. For the CDR3, the DNA is TGCGCCAGCAGCAGAACGGGCCCCGGGGCGGCAGATACGCAGTATTTT.

This clonotype was counted many times. The chain employs TRBV4-3 and TRBJ2-5; TRBD2 might be the D (5 bases). This CDR3 is 14 amino acids long. Per germline, CDR1 LGHNA and CDR2 YSLEER. The V and J ends lost 0 bases and 3 bases respectively, with 8 bases between them. The DNA of the CDR3 is TGCGCCAGCAGCCAAGACTCCGGGAAAGAGACCCAGTACTTC. Translated, it gives CASSQDSGKETQYF.

This clonotype has only a few counts. This CDR3 reads CASSRLGPGANVLTF. The DNA of the CDR3 is TGTGCCAGCAGCAGGTTAGGGCCTGGGGCCAACGTCCTGACTTTC. The chain combines TRBV11-2 with TRBJ2-6; D unresolved. Germline-derived CDR1 and CDR2 are SGHAT and FQNNGV. The CDR3 consists of 15 residues. The V end was cut by 5 bases, the J end by 2 bases, with 10 bases between.

The genes are TRBV7-6 and TRBJ2-5; 7 bases map to TRBD1. The junction had 8 bases not matched to a gene; V was cut back by 5 bases and J by 5 bases. The CDR3 runs 14 residues. Per the germline V gene, CDR1 is SGHVS and CDR2 is FNYEAQ. Here the CDR3 reads CASSPQGLGETQYF. CDR3 nucleotide sequence: TGTGCCAGCAGCCCACAGGGGCTAGGGGAGACCCAGTACTTC. The whole variable domain, remainder taken from reference TRBV7-6 and TRBJ2-5, is GAGVSQSPRYKVTKRGQDVALRCDPISGHVSLYWYRQALGQGPEFLTYFNYEAQQDKSGLPNDRFSAERPEGSISTLTIQRTEQRDSAMYRCASSPQGLGETQYFGPGTRLLVL.

This clonotype has only a few counts. This chain connects TRBV5-1 to TRBJ2-3, with 8 bases aligning to TRBD1. This CDR3 has 15 amino acids. V gave up 3 bases and J gave up 3 bases; unmatched junction bases: 6. The V gene's germline CDR1 is SGHRS and CDR2 YFSETQ. The CDR3 protein is CASSWTDRGTDTQYF. The CDR3 nucleotides are TGCGCCAGCAGCTGGACTGACAGGGGAACAGATACGCAGTATTTT.

This clonotype was observed many times. The CDR3 DNA sequence: TGCGCCAGCTGGCCCGGGACAGCCAACACTGAAGCTTTCTTT. Encoded protein: CASWPGTANTEAFF. The chain uses TRBV5-1 and TRBJ1-1, with 7 nucleotides matching TRBD1. With 7 bases clipped from V and 2 bases from J, the junction kept 8 bases outside the gene matches. The germline CDR1 and CDR2 sequences are SGHRS and YFSETQ. This CDR3 has 14 residues.

This chain joins TRBV4-1 and TRBJ1-2; D call uncertain. There are 15 residues in the CDR3. Trimming stripped 0 bases from V and 2 bases from J, with 10 bases between. Germline assignment: CDR1 MGHRA and CDR2 YSYEKL. The CDR3 here is CASSQDRAENYGYTF. CDR3 in DNA: TGCGCCAGCAGCCAAGATCGAGCAGAAAACTATGGCTACACCTTC.